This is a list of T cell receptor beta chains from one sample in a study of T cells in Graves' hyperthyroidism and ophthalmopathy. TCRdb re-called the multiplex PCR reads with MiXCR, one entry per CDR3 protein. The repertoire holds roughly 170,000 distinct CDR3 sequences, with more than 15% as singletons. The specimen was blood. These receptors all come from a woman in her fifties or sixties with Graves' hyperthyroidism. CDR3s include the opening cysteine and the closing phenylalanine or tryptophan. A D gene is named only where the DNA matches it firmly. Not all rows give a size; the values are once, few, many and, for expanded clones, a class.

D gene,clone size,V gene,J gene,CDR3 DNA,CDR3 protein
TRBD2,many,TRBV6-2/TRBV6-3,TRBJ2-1,TGTGCCAGCAGTTCTCGGCTAGCGGGGGGGCGTTATGAGCAGTTCTTC,CASSSRLAGGRYEQFF
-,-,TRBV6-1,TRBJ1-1,TGTGCCAGCATGGATAGTGGGAGGGGGTCTGAAGCTTTCTTT,CASMDSGRGSEAFF
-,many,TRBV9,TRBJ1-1,TGTGCCAGCAGCGTAGGACAGCGTCCCACTGAAGCTTTCTTT,CASSVGQRPTEAFF
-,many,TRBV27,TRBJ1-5,TGTGCCAGCAGTGGCAGGGACGGCAATCAGCCCCAGCATTTT,CASSGRDGNQPQHF
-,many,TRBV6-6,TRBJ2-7,TGTGCCAGCAGTTACGCAGTGACGGGATACGAGCAGTACTTC,CASSYAVTGYEQYF
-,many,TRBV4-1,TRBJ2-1,TGCGCCAGCAGCCAAGTAGGTGCGAGCTCCTACAATGAGCAGTTCTTC,CASSQVGASSYNEQFF
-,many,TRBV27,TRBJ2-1,TGTGCCAGCAGTCTCTACCGGGACACCCTCCAGTTCTTC,CASSLYRDTLQFF
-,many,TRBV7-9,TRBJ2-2,TGTGCCAGCCCCGAGTCCCGGGCGGACACCGGGGAGCTGTTTTTT,CASPESRADTGELFF
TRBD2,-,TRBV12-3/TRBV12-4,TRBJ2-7,TGTGCCAGCAGTTTATTAGCGGGAGGGTTCTACGAGCAGTACTTC,CASSLLAGGFYEQYF
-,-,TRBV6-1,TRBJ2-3,TGTGCCAGCAGTGAAAGTGATCCTCCGCAGTATTTT,CASSESDPPQYF
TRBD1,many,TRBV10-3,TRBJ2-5,TGTGCCATCAGTGGACAGGGCGGGGAGACCCAGTACTTC,CAISGQGGETQYF
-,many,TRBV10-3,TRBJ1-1,TGTGCCATCAGTGGACAGGCCATTATGAACACTGAAGCTTTCTTT,CAISGQAIMNTEAFF
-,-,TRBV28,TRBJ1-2,TGTGCCAGCAGCTCGCCCGGGAGATCAAACGGCTACGCCTTC,CASSSPGRSNGYAF
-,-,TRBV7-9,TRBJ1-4,TGTGCCAGCAGCCGGGGGGGGTTCATCAATGAAAAACTGTTTTTT,CASSRGGFINEKLFF
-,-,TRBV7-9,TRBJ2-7,TGTGCCAGCAGCTCCAGCCGAGGTCTAGGTTACGAGCAGTACTTC,CASSSSRGLGYEQYF
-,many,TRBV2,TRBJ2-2,TGTGCCAGCAGAGCCCAGGGTGCGAACACCGGGGAGCTGTTTTTT,CASRAQGANTGELFF
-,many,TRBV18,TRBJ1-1,TGTGCCAGCTCACCAGGACAGTTACTTGAAGCTTTCTTT,CASSPGQLLEAFF
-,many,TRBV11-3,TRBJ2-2,TGTGCCAGCAGTTCCCACCGGGGCTCGACCGGGGAGCTGTTTTTT,CASSSHRGSTGELFF
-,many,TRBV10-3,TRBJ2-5,TGTGCCATCCGGACTATTGGGGGGACCCAGTACTTC,CAIRTIGGTQYF
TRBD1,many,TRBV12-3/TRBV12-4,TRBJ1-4,TGTGCCAGCAGGCCGTCCCCGGGACAGGACCACCAAGCAACTAATGAAAAACTGTTTTTT,CASRPSPGQDHQATNEKLFF
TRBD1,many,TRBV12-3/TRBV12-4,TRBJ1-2,TGTGCCAGCAGTTTAGCTGGACAGGGTCATGGCTACACCTTC,CASSLAGQGHGYTF
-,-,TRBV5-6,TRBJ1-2,TGTGCCAGCAGCTTGCCCCAGGGTGGCTACACCTTC,CASSLPQGGYTF
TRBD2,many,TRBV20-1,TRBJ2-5,TGCAGTGCTCAGACTAGCGGGGGGCCCCAAGAGACCCAGTACTTC,CSAQTSGGPQETQYF
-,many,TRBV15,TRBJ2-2,TGTGCCACCAGCAGAGATATTGGTTCGGGGGCTGGAGGGGAGCTGTTTTTT,CATSRDIGSGAGGELFF
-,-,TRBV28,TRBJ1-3,TGTGCCAGCAGTCCAACCCCGGGACAAAGCTCTGGAAACACCATATATTTT,CASSPTPGQSSGNTIYF
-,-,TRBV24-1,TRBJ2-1,TGTGCCACCAGTGCGAGCTTGCTGTTGTACAATGAGCAGTTCTTC,CATSASLLLYNEQFF
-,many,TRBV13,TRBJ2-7,TGTGCCAGCAGCTCCAGGGACCACGAGCAGTACTTC,CASSSRDHEQYF
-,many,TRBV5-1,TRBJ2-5,TGCGCCAGCAGCTTGGTTCCCGTGACGGAGACCCAGTACTTC,CASSLVPVTETQYF
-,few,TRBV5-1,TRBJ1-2,TGCGCCAGCAAAAGCCCCCACACCTATGGCTACACCTTC,CASKSPHTYGYTF
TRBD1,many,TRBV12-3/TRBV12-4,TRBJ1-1,TGTGCCAGCAGTTTGTGGGGACAGGCGAACACTGAAGCTTTCTTT,CASSLWGQANTEAFF
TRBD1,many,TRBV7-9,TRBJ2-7,TGTGCCAGCAGCCCCATTGGACAGGGGAAGTGGTACGAGCAGTACTTC,CASSPIGQGKWYEQYF
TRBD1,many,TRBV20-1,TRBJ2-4,TGCAGTGCTAGACCTCTCGACAGGGCAGACATTCAGTACTTC,CSARPLDRADIQYF
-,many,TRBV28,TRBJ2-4,TGTGCCAGCAGTTTAATGGTGGGGGAAGGAGCCAAAAACATTCAGTACTTC,CASSLMVGEGAKNIQYF
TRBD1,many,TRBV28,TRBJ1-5,TGTGCCAGCAGTGTGGACAGGGCCCGTTATCAGCCCCAGCATTTT,CASSVDRARYQPQHF
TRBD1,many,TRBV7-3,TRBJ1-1,TGTGCCAGCAGCCCAGGACAGGGCCGAGTCGGAGAAACTGAAGCTTTCTTT,CASSPGQGRVGETEAFF
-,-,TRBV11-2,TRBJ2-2,TGTGCCAGCAGCCCCCTCCGAGGTTTCACCGGGGAGCTGTTTTTT,CASSPLRGFTGELFF
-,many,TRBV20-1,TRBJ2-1,TGCAGTGCTAGAGGTGGGGGGCTGTACAATGAGCAGTTCTTC,CSARGGGLYNEQFF
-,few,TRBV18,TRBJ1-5,TGTGCCAGCTCACCCAAAGGACAGAGCAATCAGCCCCAGCATTTT,CASSPKGQSNQPQHF
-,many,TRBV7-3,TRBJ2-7,TGTGCCAGCAGCCCGGATAGGGATTCCTACGAGCAGTACTTC,CASSPDRDSYEQYF
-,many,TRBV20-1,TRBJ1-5,TGCAGTGCTGGAGAAAAGTTGGTCCAGCCCCAGCATTTT,CSAGEKLVQPQHF
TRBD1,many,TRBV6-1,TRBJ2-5,TGTGCCAGCAGGCCCGGGACAGGGGGATCGGAGACCCAGTACTTC,CASRPGTGGSETQYF
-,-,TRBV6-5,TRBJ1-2,TGTGCCAGCAGTTACCTCCAATACTATGGCTACACCTTC,CASSYLQYYGYTF
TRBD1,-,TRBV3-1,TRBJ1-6,TGTGCCAGCAGCCGGACAGGGGTGGATTCACCCCTCCACTTT,CASSRTGVDSPLHF
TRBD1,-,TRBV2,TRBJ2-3,TGTGCCAGCAGCGAAGTATGGGACAGGGAGGCAGATACGCAGTATTTT,CASSEVWDREADTQYF
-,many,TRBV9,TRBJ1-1,TGTGCCAGCAGCAACACCCAGGGGATCGAAGCTTTCTTT,CASSNTQGIEAFF
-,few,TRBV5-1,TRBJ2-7,TGCGCCAGCAGCTTGGCCCACGCCTTCTCCTACGAGCAGTACTTC,CASSLAHAFSYEQYF
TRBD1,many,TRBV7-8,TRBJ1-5,TGTGCCAGCAGCTTAATAGGGGACAGGGGGCTTCAGCCCCAGCATTTT,CASSLIGDRGLQPQHF
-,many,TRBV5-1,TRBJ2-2,TGCGCCAGCAGCCCCCCCTCCACCGGGGAGCTGTTTTTT,CASSPPSTGELFF
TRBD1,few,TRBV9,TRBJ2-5,TGTGCCAGCAGCGAGGGGGGACAGGGAGTTCGGACCCAGTACTTC,CASSEGGQGVRTQYF
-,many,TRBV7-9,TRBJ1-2,TGTGCCAGCAGCTCGCTAGGGGGGACTCGAAGCTATGGCTACACCTTC,CASSSLGGTRSYGYTF
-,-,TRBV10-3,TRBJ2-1,TGTGCCATCTCCCAGGGGAATGAGCAGTTCTTC,CAISQGNEQFF
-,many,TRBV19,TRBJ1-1,TGTGCCAGTAGCCCGACAGGAACCACTGAAGCTTTCTTT,CASSPTGTTEAFF
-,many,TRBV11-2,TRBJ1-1,TGTGCCAGCACCAGGTGGGGACTGAACACTGAAGCTTTCTTT,CASTRWGLNTEAFF
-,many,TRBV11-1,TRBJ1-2,TGTGCCAGCAGCTCAGGGGTAGACTATGGCTACACCTTC,CASSSGVDYGYTF
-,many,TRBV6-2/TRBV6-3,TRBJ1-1,TGTGCCAGCAGTTACGGGGCCTTAGCCACTGAAGCTTTCTTT,CASSYGALATEAFF